This T cell receptor beta chain originates from a study of OX40 agonist ivuxolimab in advanced cancers. The repertoire was sequenced with immunoSEQ multiplex PCR; TCRdb's copy has only in-frame clones and lacks some. The sample gives under 85,000 clones, approximately 90% of which show up once; roughly 5% is in the top ten. With respect to this clone: Mismatch with germline at one junction end may stem from a read error.

The CDR3 is 17 amino acids. Germline values: CDR1 SGHDN, CDR2 FVKESK. The specimen was CD4+ or CD8+ T cells sorted from blood, collected in a trial of the OX40 agonist ivuxolimab. This TCR was sampled from an adult with an advanced solid tumor such as melanoma, head and neck, liver or kidney cancer. The rearrangement joins TRBV14 to TRBJ2-3; 8 bases agree with TRBD1. DNA of the CDR3: TGTGCCAGCAGCAAAGACAGGGGCCAGACTAGCACAGATACGCAGTATTTT. It encodes CASSKDRGQTSTDTQYF. The variable domain in full, with the rest retrieved from reference TRBV14 and TRBJ2-3, is EAGVTQFPSHSVIEKGQTVTLRCDPISGHDNLYWYRRVMGKEIKFLLHFVKESKQDESGMPNNRFLAERTGGTYSTLKVQPAELEDSGVYFCASSKDRGQTSTDTQYFGPGTRLTVL.